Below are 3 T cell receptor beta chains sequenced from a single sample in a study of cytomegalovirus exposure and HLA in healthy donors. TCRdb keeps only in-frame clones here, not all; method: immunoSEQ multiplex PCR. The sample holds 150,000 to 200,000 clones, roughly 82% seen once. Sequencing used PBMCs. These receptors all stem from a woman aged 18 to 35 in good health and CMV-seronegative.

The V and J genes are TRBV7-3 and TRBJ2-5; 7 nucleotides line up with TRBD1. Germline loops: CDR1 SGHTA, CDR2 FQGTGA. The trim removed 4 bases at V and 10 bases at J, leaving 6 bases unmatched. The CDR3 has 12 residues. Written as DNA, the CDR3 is TGTGCCAGCAGCTCGGGACAGTCGCGCCAGTACTTC. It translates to CASSSGQSRQYF.

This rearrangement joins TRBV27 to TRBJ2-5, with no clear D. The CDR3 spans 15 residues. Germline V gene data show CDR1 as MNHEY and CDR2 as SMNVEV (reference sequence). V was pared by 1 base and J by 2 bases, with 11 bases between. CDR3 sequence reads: CASSLLARNQETQYF. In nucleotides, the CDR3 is TGTGCCAGCAGTTTATTAGCCCGCAATCAAGAGACCCAGTACTTC.

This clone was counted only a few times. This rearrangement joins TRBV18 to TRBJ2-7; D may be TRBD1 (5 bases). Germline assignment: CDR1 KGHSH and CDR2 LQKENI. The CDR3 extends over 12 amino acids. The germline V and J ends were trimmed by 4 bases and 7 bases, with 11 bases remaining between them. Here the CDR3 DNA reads TGTGCCAGCTCACGGGAAAAGGGGGAGCAGTACTTC. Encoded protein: CASSREKGEQYF.